This TCR beta chain was captured in a study of T cell responses to AZD1222 COVID-19 vaccine. General observations from the study: It was only after the peak T cell response that any repertoires were sampled. Baseline serostatus was positive in only a handful of AZD1222 recipients. Most donors were white British, females outnumbered males, and clonal diversity was possibly underestimated.

As concerns this clone: The antigen is unknown.

CDR1 and CDR2 (germline): LNHDA, SQIVND (reference sequence). This CDR3 spans 13 amino acids. Trimming cost V 3 bases and J 2 bases, with 2 bases left between them. Method: immunoSEQ multiplex PCR; TCRdb's copy keeps in-frame clones and lacks some. The sample yields 140,000 to 150,000 clones, 92% seen once. J is TRBJ2-6 and V is TRBV19; unclear D gene. The TCR sequence derives from an adult who received the AZD1222 COVID-19 vaccine. Specimen: peripheral blood, collected 28 days after the second AZD1222 dose. DNA of the CDR3: TGTGCCAGTAGTATGGCTGGGGCCAACGTCCTGACTTTC. Its protein product is CASSMAGANVLTF.